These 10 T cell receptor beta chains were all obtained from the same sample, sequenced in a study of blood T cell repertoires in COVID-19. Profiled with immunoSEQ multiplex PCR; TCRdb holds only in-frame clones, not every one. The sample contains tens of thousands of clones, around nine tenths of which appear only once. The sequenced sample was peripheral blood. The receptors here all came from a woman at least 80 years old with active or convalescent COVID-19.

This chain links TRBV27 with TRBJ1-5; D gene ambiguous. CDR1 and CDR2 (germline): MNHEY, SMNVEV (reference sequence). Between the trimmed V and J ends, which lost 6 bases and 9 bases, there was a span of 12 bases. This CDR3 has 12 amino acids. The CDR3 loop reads CASRALVGPQHF. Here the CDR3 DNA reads TGTGCCAGCAGAGCCCTCGTCGGGCCCCAGCATTTT.

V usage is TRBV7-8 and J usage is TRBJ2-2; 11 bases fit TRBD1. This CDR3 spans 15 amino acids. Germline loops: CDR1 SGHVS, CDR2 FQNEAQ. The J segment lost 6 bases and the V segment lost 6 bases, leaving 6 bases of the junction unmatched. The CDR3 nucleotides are TGTGCCAGCAGAGCGGGACAGGGGGTCGCCGGGGAGCTGTTTTTT. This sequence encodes CASRAGQGVAGELFF.

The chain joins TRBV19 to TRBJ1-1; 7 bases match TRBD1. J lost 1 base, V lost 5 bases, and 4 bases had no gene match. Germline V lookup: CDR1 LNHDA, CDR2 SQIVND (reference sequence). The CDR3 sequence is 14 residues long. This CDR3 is CASSPGTANTEAFF. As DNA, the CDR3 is TGTGCCAGTAGTCCAGGGACAGCGAACACTGAAGCTTTCTTT.

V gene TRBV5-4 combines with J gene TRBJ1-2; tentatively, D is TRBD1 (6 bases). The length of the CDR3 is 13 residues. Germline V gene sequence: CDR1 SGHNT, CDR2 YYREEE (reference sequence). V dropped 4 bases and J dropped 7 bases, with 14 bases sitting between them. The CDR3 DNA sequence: TGTGCCAGCAGCGGCCGGGACAATTCTGGCTACACCTTC. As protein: CASSGRDNSGYTF.

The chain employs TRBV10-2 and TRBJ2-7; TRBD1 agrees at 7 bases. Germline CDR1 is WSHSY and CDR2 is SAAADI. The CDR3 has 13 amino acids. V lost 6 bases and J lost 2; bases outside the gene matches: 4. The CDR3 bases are TGCGCCAGCAGCTGGGACAGCACCTACGAGCAGTACTTC. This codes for CASSWDSTYEQYF.

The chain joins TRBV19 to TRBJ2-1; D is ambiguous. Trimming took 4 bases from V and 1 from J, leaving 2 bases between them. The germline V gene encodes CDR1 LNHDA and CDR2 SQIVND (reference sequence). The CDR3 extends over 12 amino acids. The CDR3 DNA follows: TGTGCCAGTAGTACGTCCTACAATGAGCAGTTCTTC. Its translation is CASSTSYNEQFF.

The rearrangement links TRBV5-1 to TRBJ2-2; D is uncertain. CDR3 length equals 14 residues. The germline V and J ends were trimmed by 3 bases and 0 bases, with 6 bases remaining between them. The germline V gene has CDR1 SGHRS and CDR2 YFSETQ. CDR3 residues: CASSSGANTGELFF. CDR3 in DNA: TGCGCCAGCAGCTCCGGAGCGAACACCGGGGAGCTGTTTTTT.

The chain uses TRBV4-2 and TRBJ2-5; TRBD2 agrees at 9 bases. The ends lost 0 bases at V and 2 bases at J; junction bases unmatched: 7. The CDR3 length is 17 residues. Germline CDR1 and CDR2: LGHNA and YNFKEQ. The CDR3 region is CASSQELAGRGQETQYF. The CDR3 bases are TGTGCCAGCAGCCAAGAGCTAGCGGGGAGGGGGCAAGAGACCCAGTACTTC.

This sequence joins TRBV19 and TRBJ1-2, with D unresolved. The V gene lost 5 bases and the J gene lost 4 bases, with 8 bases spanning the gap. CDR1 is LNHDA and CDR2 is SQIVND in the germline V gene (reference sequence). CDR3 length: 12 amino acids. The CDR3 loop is CASSPISYGYTF. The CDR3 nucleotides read TGTGCCAGTAGTCCGATCAGCTATGGCTACACCTTC.

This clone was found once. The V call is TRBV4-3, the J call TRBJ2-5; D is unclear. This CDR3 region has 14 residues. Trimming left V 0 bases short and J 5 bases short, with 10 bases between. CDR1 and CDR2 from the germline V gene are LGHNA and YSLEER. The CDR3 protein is CASSQDVRVETQYF. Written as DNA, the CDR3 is TGCGCCAGCAGCCAAGATGTTCGGGTTGAGACCCAGTACTTC.